The present T cell receptor beta chain was sequenced within a study of T cells in Graves' hyperthyroidism and ophthalmopathy (dated by TCRdb to between 2018 and 2021). Regarding the study in general: Peripheral blood was collected at initial diagnosis, before any treatment. Once sampling was done, hyperthyroidism patients were given methimazole at a starting dose of 30 mg daily, whereas ophthalmopathy patients were given high-dose intravenous methylprednisolone. Thyroid tissue and blood T-cell repertoires from roughly 6 Graves' hyperthyroidism patients were also compared in the study. The 95 to 100 discovery patients were randomly divided into training and test sets at a 7:3 ratio. Prospective prediction of ophthalmopathy was tested in an independent validation cohort of some 19 hyperthyroidism patients and 17 patients who later progressed to ophthalmopathy. To identify TCR V-J signatures that set the groups apart, the researchers used a discovery cohort of 100 patients, made up of under 45 with Graves' ophthalmopathy and 57 with stable Graves' hyperthyroidism. According to the paper, TCR Vbeta CDR3 sequencing was carried out on 135 peripheral blood samples, which came from 40 to 45 ophthalmopathy, under 85 hyperthyroidism and approximately 17 progressor patients.

Reading from cysteine to phenylalanine, the CDR3 counts 15 amino acids. Kept here is only the CDR3 DNA, which spans 45 bases and is read in frame from base 1. Relative to germline, V is 6 bases shorter and J is 0 bases shorter, with 15 bases between their ends. CDR1 KGHSH and CDR2 LQKENI were looked up in the germline V gene. In its sample, this clonotype was seen many times. Its antigen is still unknown. No quality values exist for individual bases; no much larger clone is one base distant. The TCR beta CDR3 regions were amplified from RNA transcripts. For the first round of RT-PCR on the TCR CDR3, the HTBI primer set was used together with the Qiagen OneStep RT-PCR kit. A second multiplex PCR round built the libraries, followed by size selection and purification. Libraries were sequenced paired-end with 100 bp reads on an Illumina HiSeq2000. The source study handled its data this way. SOAPnuke was used to process the raw data, with reads discarded if the reads contained adapters or uncalled bases, had a mean Phred below 15, or lacked an exact constant-primer or identifier match. High-quality paired reads were merged with COPE v1.2.5, and unique nucleotide sequences were defined as clonotypes. MiTCR v1.1 was used to align clonotypes to the IMGT TRBV, TRBD and TRBJ reference segments. The analysis included only V-J combinations with a frequency above 0.0001, which together covered 99% to 99.2% of the repertoires. The TCS score was defined as F50 (clonal expansion) divided by E x V (chaos), with BLOSUM62-based TCRdist calculated between CDR3 peptides within each V-J. Welch's t-statistics and random forest reduced around 520 V-J features to 13, which were used in a naive Bayes classifier (R e1071). TCRdb itself trimmed the public reads at Q25 with fastp, ran MiXCR and retained productive beta chains. Under each unique CDR3 protein, matching rows form one entry showing the most common genes and DNA. These V and J calls rely on TCRdb rather than the paper's analysis. The sample includes around 99,000 distinct CDR3 sequences, with more than 15% observed a single time. The ten largest clonotypes hold about 42% of the sample.

Beyond this particular receptor, the publication reports: No statistical method was used to fix the sample size in advance, and group allocation was not hidden from the investigators. In cross-validation, a model built on a 13 V-J signature told ophthalmopathy apart from stable hyperthyroidism with approximately 91% sensitivity and approximately 84% specificity, and in testing the same model reached 80%/75%. Most expanded thyroid clonotypes (frequency above 0.001) were also detected in blood, suggesting blood repertoires may reflect thyroid immune responses. During validation, the model predicted progression to ophthalmopathy a median of about 5.9 months ahead of onset, with more than 55% sensitivity and roughly 75% specificity.

Stable Graves' hyperthyroidism was defined as the absence of progression to ophthalmopathy over 18 months of follow-up. Hyperthyroidism patients were aged 18 to 65 years and newly diagnosed, with disease duration of less than 2 months. Patients with uncontrolled infections, other autoimmune diseases, pregnancy or lactation were excluded. Clinical symptoms, serum thyroxine and TRAb, thyroid ultrasound, and orbital computed tomography formed the basis for the diagnoses. PBMCs were isolated from 10 ml of fresh peripheral blood by Ficoll-Paque density gradient centrifugation. Total RNA was extracted using Trizol reagent, and RNA quality was assessed on an Agilent 2100 Bioanalyzer.

The chain joins TRBV18 to TRBJ2-7; the D gene assignment is perhaps TRBD1 or TRBD2, with each matching 5 bases. The sequence was collected from a woman in her 50s with Graves' hyperthyroidism. The sample taken for sequencing was blood. The CDR3 protein: CASSRWDVSSYEQYF. In nucleotides, the sequence is TGTGCCAGCTCCCGCTGGGACGTGAGCTCCTACGAGCAGTACTTC.